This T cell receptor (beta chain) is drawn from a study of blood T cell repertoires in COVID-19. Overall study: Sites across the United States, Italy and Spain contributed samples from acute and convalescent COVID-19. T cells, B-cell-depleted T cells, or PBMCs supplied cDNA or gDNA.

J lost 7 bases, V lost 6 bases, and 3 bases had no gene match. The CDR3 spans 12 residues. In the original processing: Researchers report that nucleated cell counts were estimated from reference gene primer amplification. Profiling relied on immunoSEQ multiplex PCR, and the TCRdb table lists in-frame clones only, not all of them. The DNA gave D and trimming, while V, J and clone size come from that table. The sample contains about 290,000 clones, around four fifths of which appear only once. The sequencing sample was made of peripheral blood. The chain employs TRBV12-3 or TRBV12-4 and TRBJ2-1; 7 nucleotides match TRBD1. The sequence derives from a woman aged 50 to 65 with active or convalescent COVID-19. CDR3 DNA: TGTGCCAGCAGACGGGACAGTAATGAGCAGTTCTTC. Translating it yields CASRRDSNEQFF.